This note documents a single T cell receptor (beta chain) sequence. The data belong to a study of T cell clones after liver transplantation. Study information: Samples came pre-transplant, pre-randomization before withdrawal, and post-randomization after withdrawal ended.

V was trimmed by 5 bases and J by 6 bases, leaving 20 bases between them. In germline, CDR1 is SGHTA, CDR2 FQGNSA. The length of the CDR3 is 15 residues. Here immunoSEQ multiplex PCR was the method, and the copy in TCRdb shows in-frame clones only, minus some. This table holds around 100,000 clones, around 80% found once. The sample in question was CD4+ T cells from blood, obtained approximately 43 months after liver transplant. This TCR was recovered from a human patient who received a liver transplant. Among the T cells, some may be from the graft donor. The J gene is TRBJ2-7, the V gene TRBV7-2; tentatively, D is TRBD2 (5 bases). CDR3: CASSPDQTMAGEQYF. The CDR3 nucleotides are TGTGCCAGCAGCCCCGACCAAACCATGGCGGGCGAGCAGTACTTC. The full variable domain, completed using reference TRBV7-2 and TRBJ2-7, is GAGVSQSPSNKVTEKGKDVELRCDPISGHTALYWYRQSLGQGLEFLIYFQGNSAPDKSGLPSDRFSAERTGGSVSTLTIQRTQQEDSAVYLCASSPDQTMAGEQYFGPGTRLTVT.